Listed here are 32 T cell receptor beta chains from one sample, sequenced in a study of tumor-infiltrating lymphocytes in localized non-small cell lung cancer (dated by TCRdb to the early 2020s). Libraries came from the immunoSEQ multiplex PCR assay. TCRdb limited this immuneACCESS table to in-frame rearrangements with V and J called. A share of clones is missing; checked studies link under half to unresolved V genes, and the rest is unexplained. The sample has about 7,500 clones on record, roughly 63% of them singletons. Approximately 13% of the sample is in the top ten clones. Sequencing was done on a sample of uninvolved lung tissue not adjacent to the tumor. Every receptor here comes from a human donor with non-small cell lung cancer.

This chain joins TRBV7-6 and TRBJ2-5; TRBD1 is a possible D gene (8 bases). V dropped 5 bases and J dropped 5 bases, with 12 bases sitting between them. The CDR3 runs 13 residues. Germline CDR1 SGHVS, CDR2 FNYEAQ. The CDR3 nucleotides read TGTGCCAGCAGCGACAGGGGAGGGGAGACCCAGTACTTC. Encoded protein: CASSDRGGETQYF.

The J gene is TRBJ2-6, the V gene TRBV7-2; 12 nucleotides match TRBD1. Germline loops: CDR1 SGHTA, CDR2 FQGNSA. The CDR3 length is 17 residues. Unmatched junction bases numbered 4, after V lost 5 bases and J lost 2 bases. Here the CDR3 reads CASSKGQGAPGANVLTF. DNA for the CDR3: TGTGCCAGCAGCAAGGGACAGGGGGCTCCTGGGGCCAACGTCCTGACTTTC.

In this sample, this clone turned up a few times. The chain employs TRBV27 and TRBJ2-1, with D perhaps assigned TRBD1 or TRBD2 (5 bases each). Trimming cost V 3 bases and J 4 bases, with 10 bases left between them. CDR1 MNHEY and CDR2 SMNVEV come from the germline V gene (reference sequence). CDR3 length: 14 amino acids. CDR3 loop: CASSLGTFYNEQFF. The CDR3, as DNA: TGTGCCAGCAGTTTGGGGACCTTTTACAATGAGCAGTTCTTC.

The CDR3 loop is CASSSWDSGYEQYF. As DNA, the CDR3 is TGTGCCAGCAGCTCCTGGGACAGCGGATACGAGCAGTACTTC. This rearrangement joins TRBV7-2 to TRBJ2-7; TRBD1 aligns across 7 bases. CDR1 and CDR2 (germline): SGHTA, FQGNSA. After removal of 4 bases from V and 4 bases from J, the junction contained 7 bases not matched to a gene. The CDR3 loop spans 14 amino acids.

This sequence joins TRBV6-1 and TRBJ2-2, with unresolved D. The V end lost 4 bases, the J end lost 6 bases, and 6 bases lay between the germline ends. The length of the CDR3 is 12 residues. CDR1 and CDR2 from the germline V gene are MNHNS and SASEGT. The CDR3 bases are TGTGCCAGCAGTGCTTGGCCCGGGGAGCTGTTTTTT. The encoded protein is CASSAWPGELFF.

This chain uses TRBV29-1 with TRBJ1-1; 11 positions agree with TRBD1. The CDR3 consists of 13 residues. With 5 bases clipped from V and 6 bases from J, the junction kept 5 bases outside the gene matches. Germline CDR1 is SQVTM and CDR2 is ANQGSEA. The CDR3 nucleotides read TGCAGCGTTAGGACAGGGGGCATCTCTGAAGCTTTCTTT. Translating it yields CSVRTGGISEAFF.

The chain employs TRBV2 and TRBJ2-5; 11 nucleotides line up with TRBD1. Germline V lookup: CDR1 SNHLY, CDR2 FYNNEI. This CDR3 region has 15 residues. Losses at the gene ends were 7 bases for V and 5 bases for J; bases not matched to a gene: 9. CDR3 protein: CASMDRGRAGETQYF. Here the CDR3 DNA reads TGTGCCAGCATGGACAGGGGGCGCGCTGGGGAGACCCAGTACTTC.

The CDR3, as DNA: TGTGCCAGCAGCACAGGGGGCGAGGGCTATGGCTACACCTTC. Protein sequence: CASSTGGEGYGYTF. V gene TRBV7-8 combines with J gene TRBJ1-2, with 9 bases identical to TRBD1. CDR3 length: 14 amino acids. V dropped 5 bases and J dropped 4; count of bases not matched to a gene: 5. Germline CDR1 reads SGHVS; CDR2 reads FQNEAQ.

This chain connects TRBV11-2 to TRBJ2-4; the D gene could be TRBD1 or TRBD2 (5 bases each). This CDR3 comprises 17 residues. V was shortened by 5 bases and J by 2 bases, with 19 bases between the two germline ends. In germline, CDR1 is SGHAT, CDR2 FQNNGV. In DNA form, the CDR3 reads TGTGCCAGCAGCGGCCCAACTAGAGGGGTCACCAAAAACATTCAGTACTTC. Translated: CASSGPTRGVTKNIQYF.

V usage is TRBV30 and J usage is TRBJ2-3, with 7 bases lining up with TRBD1. This CDR3 region has 14 residues. The junction had 5 bases not matched to a gene; V was cut back by 4 bases and J by 1 base. Germline V CDR1 and CDR2: GTSNPN, SVGIG (reference sequence). CDR3 region: CAWNPGGRTDTQYF. The DNA for the CDR3 is TGTGCCTGGAACCCAGGGGGTCGCACAGATACGCAGTATTTT.

The chain combines TRBV30 with TRBJ1-1; D is unresolved. The CDR3 sequence is 13 residues long. In germline, CDR1 is GTSNPN, CDR2 SVGIG (reference sequence). V was shortened by 1 base and J by 10 bases, with 16 bases between the two germline ends. The CDR3, as DNA: TGTGCCTGGAGTGGTAACCCACCAGAGAGAGCTTTCTTT. This encodes CAWSGNPPERAFF.

This rearrangement joins TRBV7-7 to TRBJ2-5; D may match TRBD1 or TRBD2 (5 bases each). The germline gives CDR1 SSHAT, CDR2 FNYEAQ (reference sequence). V was clipped by 5 bases and J by 5 bases, with 18 bases between them. CDR3 length: 15 amino acids. CDR3 sequence (DNA): TGTGCCAGCAGCCCCACTTTGGGGGACGGGGAGACCCAGTACTTC. It translates to CASSPTLGDGETQYF.

Regarding this clone: Its ends do not fully match the called genes, so a read error is possible. The chain recombines TRBV5-1 with TRBJ1-2; D might be TRBD1 (5 bases). CDR3 length equals 15 residues. The germline V gene has CDR1 SGHRS and CDR2 YFSETQ. CDR3 in DNA: TGCGCCAGCAGCCCGAACCCGGGGCCCTCCCCTATTAGCTCCTTC. Translation gives CASSPNPGPSPISSF.

J is TRBJ2-3 and V is TRBV6-5; tentative D call: TRBD2 (6 bases). In germline, CDR1 is MNHEY, CDR2 SVGAGI. Trimming stripped 8 bases from V and 1 base from J, with 13 bases between. CDR3 size: 14 residues. The CDR3 DNA is TGTGCCAGCGGAGGGAGTCTCGGCACAGATACGCAGTATTTT. This codes for CASGGSLGTDTQYF.

This clone was seen a few times. Other nucleotide sequences from this sample produce the same CDR3. J is TRBJ2-7 and V is TRBV7-6; no clear D gene. V was clipped by 5 bases and J by 3 bases, with 11 bases between them. The CDR3 spans 13 residues. Germline values: CDR1 SGHVS, CDR2 FNYEAQ. The DNA for the CDR3 is TGTGCCAGCAGCCCTGGGCCCAACTACGAGCAGTACTTC. Protein: CASSPGPNYEQYF.

The J gene is TRBJ1-4, the V gene TRBV5-1, with D hard to call. Trimming removed 2 bases at V and 8 bases at J, with 19 bases between. Per the germline V gene, CDR1 is SGHRS and CDR2 is YFSETQ. The CDR3 extends over 16 amino acids. The CDR3 reads CASSLVGATGGEKLFF. CDR3 nucleotide sequence: TGCGCCAGCAGCTTAGTCGGAGCCACTGGAGGCGAAAAACTGTTTTTT. The full variable domain, in which reference TRBV5-1 and TRBJ1-4 provide the parts outside the CDR3, is KAGVTQTPRYLIKTRGQQVTLSCSPISGHRSVSWYQQTPGQGLQFLFEYFSETQRNKGNFPGRFSGRQFSNSRSEMNVSTLELGDSALYLCASSLVGATGGEKLFFGSGTQLSVL.

This chain joins TRBV19 and TRBJ2-7; D is possibly TRBD1 or TRBD2 (5 bases each). Germline V gene data show CDR1 as LNHDA and CDR2 as SQIVND (reference sequence). V was pared by 7 bases and J by 0 bases, with 16 bases between. This CDR3 comprises 15 residues. CDR3 sequence reads: CASKLRGSSSYEQYF. The CDR3 DNA follows: TGTGCCAGTAAGCTGAGGGGTTCAAGCTCCTACGAGCAGTACTTC.

V gene TRBV11-2 combines with J gene TRBJ1-6; D remains unclear. Trimming stripped 5 bases from V and 7 bases from J, with 12 bases between. The CDR3 totals 14 residues. CDR1 and CDR2 from the germline V gene are SGHAT and FQNNGV. The CDR3 DNA is TGTGCCAGCAGCCCAGCGGCAGGAAATTCACCCCTCCACTTT. It codes for CASSPAAGNSPLHF.

J is TRBJ1-3 and V is TRBV30, with 8 bases lining up with TRBD1. With V trimmed by 5 bases and J by 0 bases, 3 bases remained unmatched. This CDR3 contains 14 residues. Germline CDR1 and CDR2: GTSNPN and SVGIG (reference sequence). The CDR3 loop reads CAWGQGFSGNTIYF. CDR3 DNA sequence: TGTGCCTGGGGACAGGGATTCTCTGGAAACACCATATATTTT. Full variable domain (missing parts from reference TRBV30 and TRBJ1-3): SQTIHQWPATLVQPVGSPLSLECTVEGTSNPNLYWYRQAAGRGLQLLFYSVGIGQISSEVPQNLSASRPQDRQFILSSKKLLLSDSGFYLCAWGQGFSGNTIYFGEGSWLTVV.

The V and J genes are TRBV29-1 and TRBJ2-2, with D hard to call. The CDR3 runs to 14 residues. The V end was cut by 4 bases, the J end by 7 bases, with 16 bases between. Per the germline V gene, CDR1 is SQVTM and CDR2 is ANQGSEA. The CDR3 loop is CSVGRGAMDGELFF. The CDR3 DNA is TGCAGCGTTGGACGAGGTGCTATGGACGGGGAGCTGTTTTTT.

Here the CDR3 DNA reads TGTGCCATCAGAGGACAGGTAGACAATTCACCCCTCCACTTT. As protein: CAIRGQVDNSPLHF. The rearrangement uses TRBV10-3 and TRBJ1-6, with 7 bases aligning to TRBD1. Per germline, CDR1 ENHRY and CDR2 SYGVKD. The V gene end was trimmed by 6 bases and the J gene end by 7 bases; junction bases not matched to a gene: 6. The CDR3 sequence is 14 residues long.

The chain couples TRBV6-1 to TRBJ1-1, with D possibly matching TRBD1 (6 bases). Deletions cut 4 bases from V and 3 bases from J, with 9 bases between. Germline V gene data show CDR1 as MNHNS and CDR2 as SASEGT. The CDR3 is made up of 13 amino acids. CDR3 sequence (DNA): TGTGCCAGCAGTGCTAGGGGGGACACTGAAGCTTTCTTT. Protein: CASSARGDTEAFF.

The chain uses TRBV7-2 and TRBJ1-5; a weak D match, TRBD1 (6 bases). Trimming cost V 5 bases and J 2 bases, with 7 bases left between them. The CDR3 contains 13 residues. CDR1 is SGHTA and CDR2 is FQGNSA in the germline V gene. The CDR3 DNA sequence: TGTGCCAGCAGCCCAGGGGGCAATCAGCCCCAGCATTTT. It translates to CASSPGGNQPQHF. The whole variable domain, remainder taken from reference TRBV7-2 and TRBJ1-5, is GAGVSQSPSNKVTEKGKDVELRCDPISGHTALYWYRQSLGQGLEFLIYFQGNSAPDKSGLPSDRFSAERTGGSVSTLTIQRTQQEDSAVYLCASSPGGNQPQHFGDGTRLSIL.

This clone is medium-sized. This chain connects TRBV5-1 to TRBJ2-1; no clear D. V shed 2 bases and J shed 9 bases, with 24 bases lying between them. Per the germline V gene, CDR1 is SGHRS and CDR2 is YFSETQ. This CDR3 has 17 amino acids. Here the CDR3 DNA reads TGCGCCAGCAGCTTCGGTATTGGGCTAGTCAACAATGGTGAGCAGTTCTTC. It encodes CASSFGIGLVNNGEQFF.

This clone showed up just a few times. DNA of the CDR3: TGTGCCAGCAGTGAAGGGGGCGCCTTAGACTATGGCTACACCTTC. It translates to CASSEGGALDYGYTF. The genes are TRBV6-1 and TRBJ1-2, with TRBD1 as a possible D gene (5 bases). V was cut by 1 base and J by 3 bases, with 12 bases left in between. CDR1 is MNHNS and CDR2 is SASEGT in the germline V gene. The CDR3 totals 15 residues.

J is TRBJ2-2 and V is TRBV30; TRBD1 might be the D (5 bases). CDR1 and CDR2 from the germline V gene are GTSNPN and SVGIG (reference sequence). The CDR3 is 13 residues long. V was cut by 2 bases and J by 7 bases, with 11 bases left in between. CDR3 region: CAWSLQDGGELFF. As DNA, the CDR3 is TGTGCCTGGAGTTTACAGGACGGCGGGGAGCTGTTTTTT.

The CDR3 region is CASSKGTGWNTEAFF. CDR3 coding DNA: TGTGCCAGCAGCAAGGGGACAGGGTGGAACACTGAAGCTTTCTTT. This chain uses TRBV7-3 with TRBJ1-1, with 9 bases aligning to TRBD1. CDR3 length: 15 residues. The germline CDR1 and CDR2 sequences are SGHTA and FQGTGA. V lost 5 bases to trimming and J lost 1 base; unmatched junction nucleotides: 5.

The rearrangement uses TRBV5-6 and TRBJ2-5; 7 bases align to TRBD2. The CDR3 has 15 residues. V shed 0 bases, J shed 3 bases, and the junction held 5 bases outside the gene matches. CDR1 is SGHDT and CDR2 is YYEEEE in the germline V gene. CDR3 in DNA: TGTGCCAGCAGCTTGGCGGGGAGGGAGAAAGAGACCCAGTACTTC. This codes for CASSLAGREKETQYF.

V is TRBV14 and J is TRBJ1-1, with D tentatively TRBD1 (5 bases). Deletions cut 1 base from V and 4 bases from J, with 10 bases between. The CDR3 is 14 amino acids. CDR1 and CDR2 from the germline V gene are SGHDN and FVKESK. The CDR3 bases are TGTGCCAGCAGCCAAGTTCCAGGGAGCACTGAAGCTTTCTTT. Protein sequence: CASSQVPGSTEAFF. The whole variable domain, remainder taken from reference TRBV14 and TRBJ1-1, is EAGVTQFPSHSVIEKGQTVTLRCDPISGHDNLYWYRRVMGKEIKFLLHFVKESKQDESGMPNNRFLAERTGGTYSTLKVQPAELEDSGVYFCASSQVPGSTEAFFGQGTRLTVV.

This clone was counted between two and nine times. The V call is TRBV2, the J call TRBJ1-1; D gene unclear. The CDR3 spans 12 residues. Per the germline V gene, CDR1 is SNHLY and CDR2 is FYNNEI. Between the trimmed V and J ends, which lost 7 bases and 6 bases, there was a span of 12 bases. The chain's CDR3 is CASNNRSPEAFF. The CDR3, as DNA: TGTGCCAGCAACAACCGGAGCCCTGAAGCTTTCTTT.

The chain joins TRBV4-2 to TRBJ1-5, with D unclear. V was clipped by 5 bases and J by 6 bases, with 17 bases between them. CDR1 and CDR2 (germline): LGHNA, YNFKEQ. The CDR3 sequence is 15 residues long. CDR3 sequence reads: CASSSFDISGQPQHF. For the CDR3, the DNA is TGTGCCAGCAGCTCCTTTGATATCTCGGGTCAGCCCCAGCATTTT.

The J gene is TRBJ2-1, the V gene TRBV2, with D perhaps matching TRBD1 or TRBD2 (5 bases each). CDR1 and CDR2 (germline): SNHLY, FYNNEI. This CDR3 comprises 16 residues. The V end lost 4 bases, the J end lost 2 bases, and 15 bases lay between the germline ends. CDR3 amino acids: CASSGGLEAAYNEQFF. As DNA, the CDR3 is TGTGCCAGCAGTGGGGGCTTAGAAGCGGCCTACAATGAGCAGTTCTTC.